This T cell receptor beta chain originates from a study of human T cells and chemical hapten exposure. For the study at large: Per-sample TCR yields varied mainly from small pooled library volume differences.

Regarding time point: healthy volunteer bleed at 6 weeks. Unfractionated whole blood was the source from which total RNA was extracted. CDR3 length: 15 amino acids. Per the germline V gene, CDR1 is SGDLS and CDR2 is YYNGEE. Trimming shortened V by 0 bases and J by 4 bases, and 13 bases separated the two germline ends. TCRdb ran MiXCR on the RACE reads and lists one entry per CDR3 protein. Of 30,000 to 40,000 distinct CDR3 sequences detected, roughly 5.4% appear once; the ten largest clones hold around 13%. The sequence came from a human donor in good health. Some clones in this sample may be carry-over from other donors' samples. This chain joins TRBV9 and TRBJ2-5; possibly TRBD1 or TRBD2 for D (5 bases each). The specimen sequenced was whole blood. In nucleotides, the CDR3 is TGTGCCAGCAGCGTAGAGGTGGGGGTAGGAGAGACCCAGTACTTC. Encoded protein: CASSVEVGVGETQYF.